Following are 27 T cell receptor beta chains from one sample sequenced in a study of cytomegalovirus exposure and HLA in healthy donors. PCR involved 60 Vbeta and 13 Jbeta primers. Data came from immunoSEQ multiplex PCR; TCRdb stores just in-frame clones and leaves some out. Of approximately 150,000 clones in the sample, 76% are singletons; the top ten hold 2.5% to 3.5%. Sequenced sample: PBMCs. The receptors here all came from a male donor in good health and CMV-seronegative.

This clone appeared a few times. V and J are TRBV27 and TRBJ2-3; 8 bases are a match to TRBD1. The CDR3 runs 14 residues. Germline CDR1 and CDR2: MNHEY and SMNVEV (reference sequence). After removal of 4 bases from V and 7 bases from J, the junction contained 7 bases not matched to a gene. For the CDR3, the DNA is TGTGCCAGCAGTTCCGGGACAGGAGCCTATACGCAGTATTTT. Protein: CASSSGTGAYTQYF.

V usage is TRBV5-4 and J usage is TRBJ2-3, with 7 positions matching TRBD2. CDR1 is SGHNT, CDR2 YYREEE, per germline (reference sequence). This CDR3 comprises 17 residues. Trimming at V came to 0 bases and at J to 0 bases, leaving 7 bases not matched to a gene. The CDR3 sequence is CASSLGGWGGSTDTQYF. CDR3 sequence (DNA): TGTGCCAGCAGCTTGGGAGGGTGGGGGGGAAGCACAGATACGCAGTATTTT.

V is TRBV7-2 and J is TRBJ2-3, with D possibly matching TRBD2 (5 bases). CDR1 and CDR2 (germline): SGHTA, FQGNSA. V was cut by 1 base and J by 13 bases, with 12 bases left in between. The CDR3 extends over 12 amino acids. The CDR3 spells CASSLDLGSEYF. In DNA form, the CDR3 reads TGTGCCAGCAGCTTAGATTTGGGGAGCGAGTATTTT.

The rearrangement links TRBV19 to TRBJ1-3; D is uncertain. V was pared by 5 bases and J by 2 bases, with 7 bases between. The CDR3 spans 13 residues. Germline assignment: CDR1 LNHDA and CDR2 SQIVND (reference sequence). CDR3 in DNA: TGTGCCAGTAGTCCCATCCCTGGAAACACCATATATTTT. It specifies CASSPIPGNTIYF.

The V gene is TRBV30, the J gene TRBJ2-1, with D maybe TRBD2 (6 bases). This CDR3 is 12 amino acids long. V was trimmed by 5 bases and J by 9 bases, leaving 14 bases between them. The V gene's germline CDR1 is GTSNPN and CDR2 SVGIG (reference sequence). The CDR3: CAWDLLAREQFF. As DNA, the CDR3 is TGTGCCTGGGATTTACTAGCACGTGAGCAGTTCTTC.

V and J are TRBV7-9 and TRBJ1-2; no clear D. Trimming removed 0 bases from V and 0 bases from J, with 8 bases in between. Germline CDR1 reads SEHNR; CDR2 reads FQNEAQ (reference sequence). This CDR3 comprises 15 residues. In DNA form, the CDR3 reads TGTGCCAGCAGCTTAGCAACGGGTCCTAACTATGGCTACACCTTC. This encodes CASSLATGPNYGYTF.

This clone has just one count. The chain recombines TRBV27 with TRBJ1-5; D not certain. The CDR3 consists of 15 residues. From germline, CDR1 is MNHEY and CDR2 SMNVEV (reference sequence). The V gene lost 4 bases and the J gene lost 0 bases, with 10 bases spanning the gap. In DNA, the CDR3 is TGTGCCAGCAGTTACAGAGCCTATAGCAATCAGCCCCAGCATTTT. As protein: CASSYRAYSNQPQHF.

The chain uses TRBV7-2 and TRBJ1-4; TRBD1 might be the D (5 bases). The germline V gene encodes CDR1 SGHTA and CDR2 FQGNSA. Trimming took off 0 bases at V and 6 bases at J, with 11 bases between the two ends. The CDR3 has 15 residues. The CDR3 DNA follows: TGTGCCAGCAGCTTAGCCGGAGGGGTTTATGAAAAACTGTTTTTT. This encodes CASSLAGGVYEKLFF.

The chain has TRBV4-3 and TRBJ2-7, with D perhaps TRBD2 (6 bases). This CDR3 spans 15 amino acids. Germline loops: CDR1 LGHNA, CDR2 YSLEER. V was cut by 0 bases and J by 0 bases, with 9 bases left in between. CDR3 bases: TGCGCCAGCAGCCAAGATCGGGAGAGCTCCTACGAGCAGTACTTC. Translated: CASSQDRESSYEQYF.

In its sample, this clone was seen a few times. The chain employs TRBV28 and TRBJ2-7; 12 bases map to TRBD1. With 6 bases clipped from V and 3 bases from J, the junction kept 15 bases outside the gene matches. The CDR3 is 18 residues long. Germline V gives CDR1 MDHEN, CDR2 SYDVKM. For the CDR3, the DNA is TGTGCCAGCAGCCCAACCCCGGGGACAGGGGGCTCAGGCTACGAGCAGTACTTC. Its protein is CASSPTPGTGGSGYEQYF.

The rearrangement links TRBV5-4 to TRBJ2-5, with 13 bases fitting TRBD2. Trimming cost V 6 bases and J 3 bases; bases outside gene matches: 5. CDR1 is SGHNT, CDR2 YYREEE, per germline (reference sequence). The CDR3 is 15 amino acids. The CDR3: CASTAGTSGKETQYF. The CDR3 region has the DNA TGTGCCAGCACCGCCGGGACTAGCGGGAAAGAGACCCAGTACTTC.

The chain has TRBV10-3 and TRBJ1-1, with unresolved D. V dropped 0 bases and J dropped 0 bases, with 11 bases sitting between them. Germline assignment: CDR1 ENHRY and CDR2 SYGVKD. CDR3 length: 16 amino acids. CDR3 nucleotides: TGTGCCATCAGTGAGTCGAATGTCGGTATGAACACTGAAGCTTTCTTT. Residues: CAISESNVGMNTEAFF.

This chain links TRBV21-1 with TRBJ2-1; TRBD1, the table's D call, lacks a check against the DNA. TRBV21-1 is a listed pseudogene. The CDR3 is 15 amino acids. CDR3 in amino acids: CASSPPGSTYNEQFF. CDR3 sequence (DNA): TGTGCCAGCAGTCCCCCAGGGTCCACCTACAATGAGCAGTTCTTC.

The chain links TRBV4-1 to TRBJ2-5; 11 positions match TRBD1. The CDR3 extends over 15 amino acids. After removal of 4 bases from V and 5 bases from J, the junction contained 6 bases not matched to a gene. Germline loops: CDR1 MGHRA, CDR2 YSYEKL. DNA for the CDR3: TGCGCCAGCAGCCCTTGGACAGGGGGCGGGGAGACCCAGTACTTC. Its protein product is CASSPWTGGGETQYF.

This clone was recorded a few times. The gene calls are TRBV6-1 and TRBJ2-1, with unresolved D. V was pared by 3 bases and J by 0 bases, with 9 bases between. This CDR3 comprises 15 residues. The germline V gene has CDR1 MNHNS and CDR2 SASEGT. For the CDR3, the DNA is TGTGCCAGCAGTGAGGGTGACATCTCCTACAATGAGCAGTTCTTC. Protein: CASSEGDISYNEQFF.

The genes are TRBV27 and TRBJ1-1; D is undetermined. In germline, CDR1 is MNHEY, CDR2 SMNVEV (reference sequence). V was pared by 3 bases and J by 3 bases, with 8 bases between. The CDR3 is made up of 13 amino acids. The CDR3 DNA reads as TGTGCCAGCAGTTTGGGCAGGTACACTGAAGCTTTCTTT. Protein product: CASSLGRYTEAFF.

The chain recombines TRBV11-2 with TRBJ2-7, with 7 bases fitting TRBD2. Germline values: CDR1 SGHAT, CDR2 FQNNGV. The CDR3 has 15 amino acids. Losses at the gene ends were 5 bases for V and 5 bases for J; bases not matched to a gene: 12. CDR3 in amino acids: CASSPVGLSFDEQYF. Written as DNA, the CDR3 is TGTGCCAGCAGCCCCGTGGGACTATCATTTGACGAGCAGTACTTC.

The rearrangement links TRBV2 to TRBJ2-1; D call uncertain. The CDR3 length is 12 residues. The germline gives CDR1 SNHLY, CDR2 FYNNEI. V shed 6 bases and J shed 9 bases, with 12 bases lying between them. The CDR3 sequence is CASRARLGEQFF. The CDR3 bases are TGTGCCAGCAGAGCTAGACTTGGTGAGCAGTTCTTC.

V gene TRBV5-1 combines with J gene TRBJ1-5; tentatively, D is TRBD1 (6 bases). The CDR3 is 14 residues long. Trimming pared 2 bases from V and 7 bases from J, leaving 13 bases between. Germline V gives CDR1 SGHRS, CDR2 YFSETQ. The CDR3 nucleotides are TGCGCCAGCAGCTTCTTAGGGGGTGGACAGCCCCAGCATTTT. Its translation: CASSFLGGGQPQHF.

The J gene is TRBJ1-3, the V gene TRBV5-5, with 9 bases fitting TRBD1. The J segment lost 2 bases and the V segment lost 0 bases, leaving 0 bases of the junction unmatched. This CDR3 is 15 amino acids long. CDR1 and CDR2 (germline): SGHKS, YYEKEE (reference sequence). The CDR3 protein is CASSLGQGAGNTIYF. The CDR3 region has the DNA TGTGCCAGCAGCTTGGGACAGGGGGCTGGAAACACCATATATTTT.

The rearrangement links TRBV19 to TRBJ1-2; D call uncertain. Trimming took off 8 bases at V and 7 bases at J, with 8 bases between the two ends. The germline V gene encodes CDR1 LNHDA and CDR2 SQIVND (reference sequence). The CDR3 contains 10 residues. The CDR3 DNA is TGTGCCAGTGGGCGAGTTGGCTACACCTTC. Translation: CASGRVGYTF.

CDR3 sequence: CASSLSGPGGNEQFF. DNA of the CDR3: TGTGCCAGCAGCTTAAGCGGGCCCGGGGGGAATGAGCAGTTCTTC. This rearrangement joins TRBV7-7 to TRBJ2-1; 7 nucleotides match TRBD2. This CDR3 contains 15 residues. The trim removed 2 bases at V and 7 bases at J, leaving 8 bases unmatched. Germline-derived CDR1 and CDR2 are SSHAT and FNYEAQ (reference sequence).

This clone was recorded a few times. Additional DNA sequences in this sample encode the identical CDR3. The chain carries TRBV6-5 and TRBJ2-7; a weak D match, TRBD1 (6 bases). The CDR3 loop spans 13 amino acids. Germline CDR1 is MNHEY and CDR2 is SVGAGI. With 4 bases removed from V and 1 base from J, the gap between germline ends came to 8 bases. CDR3 nucleotide sequence: TGTGCCAGCAGTTCAGACAGGTCCTACGAGCAGTACTTC. This translates into CASSSDRSYEQYF.

The rearrangement joins TRBV5-1 to TRBJ2-7, with 9 bases identical to TRBD2. Germline V gene sequence: CDR1 SGHRS, CDR2 YFSETQ. The CDR3 is made up of 13 amino acids. With 4 bases clipped from V and 3 bases from J, the junction kept 2 bases outside the gene matches. CDR3 sequence: CASSNSGSYEQYF. For the CDR3, the DNA is TGCGCCAGCAGCAATAGCGGGAGCTACGAGCAGTACTTC.

This chain uses TRBV9 with TRBJ2-1; 10 bases align to TRBD1. Germline loops: CDR1 SGDLS, CDR2 YYNGEE. The J segment lost 0 bases and the V segment lost 2 bases, leaving 2 bases of the junction unmatched. The CDR3 is made up of 16 amino acids. The CDR3 bases are TGTGCCAGCAGCGTTCGGGACAGGGGCTCCTACAATGAGCAGTTCTTC. Translating gives CASSVRDRGSYNEQFF.

This clone has a single count. The chain recombines TRBV14 with TRBJ1-1, with no clear D. V dropped 3 bases and J dropped 0 bases, with 11 bases sitting between them. Germline loops: CDR1 SGHDN, CDR2 FVKESK. The CDR3 length is 15 residues. The CDR3 region is CASSQLNKMNTEAFF. The CDR3, as DNA: TGTGCCAGCAGCCAGCTAAATAAAATGAACACTGAAGCTTTCTTT.

In its sample, this clone was seen once. This chain uses TRBV7-9 with TRBJ2-5; 12 bases match TRBD2. CDR1 and CDR2 from the germline V gene are SEHNR and FQNEAQ (reference sequence). V lost 2 bases to trimming and J lost 1 base; unmatched junction nucleotides: 5. This CDR3 has 17 amino acids. DNA of the CDR3: TGTGCCAGCAGCTTATCCTTACTAGCGGGGGGCCAAGAGACCCAGTACTTC. Translating gives CASSLSLLAGGQETQYF.